The 21 T cell receptor beta chains given below trace back to one sample, sequenced in a study of blood T cell repertoires in COVID-19. Repertoires were generated with immunoSEQ multiplex PCR, while TCRdb's copy carries only in-frame clones and drops some. Of 200,000 to 250,000 clones in the sample, roughly 84% were seen once. The specimen sequenced was peripheral blood. The receptor set was obtained from a woman aged 25 to 39 who had recovered from COVID-19.

The V gene is TRBV19, the J gene TRBJ2-1, with 9 nucleotides matching TRBD2. This CDR3 contains 15 residues. CDR1 and CDR2 (germline): LNHDA, SQIVND (reference sequence). Germline trimming cut 6 bases from V and 2 bases from J; bases unmatched to any gene: 5. The CDR3 reads CASRETSGAYNEQFF. The CDR3 region has the DNA TGTGCCAGTAGGGAGACTAGCGGCGCCTACAATGAGCAGTTCTTC.

The genes are TRBV10-3 and TRBJ1-2; tentatively, D is TRBD1 (6 bases). The germline V gene has CDR1 ENHRY and CDR2 SYGVKD. V gave up 6 bases and J gave up 6 bases, with 20 bases separating them. The CDR3 loop spans 15 amino acids. In DNA form, the CDR3 reads TGTGCCATCAGCGCAACAGGGCCCGATGAGGATGGCTACACCTTC. This codes for CAISATGPDEDGYTF.

The V and J genes are TRBV6-6 and TRBJ2-2; D unresolved. The germline V and J ends were trimmed by 2 bases and 0 bases, with 7 bases remaining between them. CDR3 size: 15 residues. CDR1 and CDR2 (germline): MNHNY, SVGAGI (reference sequence). The CDR3 region has the DNA TGTGCCAGCAGTTACCAGACAACGAACACCGGGGAGCTGTTTTTT. Its protein product is CASSYQTTNTGELFF.

The chain uses TRBV7-9 and TRBJ2-7; 12 nucleotides align to TRBD2. The V gene end was trimmed by 1 base and the J gene end by 2 bases; junction bases not matched to a gene: 9. CDR3 length equals 18 residues. Germline assignment: CDR1 SEHNR and CDR2 FQNEAQ (reference sequence). DNA for the CDR3: TGTGCCAGCAGCTTAGGTTCGGCTAGCGGGAGGGTTGCCTACGAGCAGTACTTC. Its protein is CASSLGSASGRVAYEQYF.

The chain carries TRBV6-6 and TRBJ1-1; TRBD1 agrees at 7 bases. Per germline, CDR1 MNHNY and CDR2 SVGAGI (reference sequence). This CDR3 is 14 amino acids long. Trimming took 6 bases from V and 1 from J; bases not matched to a gene: 5. For the CDR3, the DNA is TGTGCCAGCAGGCTAACAGGGGAGAACACTGAAGCTTTCTTT. This encodes CASRLTGENTEAFF.

The rearrangement joins TRBV28 to TRBJ2-3; TRBD2 matches at 8 bases. Per the germline V gene, CDR1 is MDHEN and CDR2 is SYDVKM. With 5 bases clipped from V and 0 bases from J, the junction kept 10 bases outside the gene matches. This CDR3 is 17 amino acids long. The CDR3 reads CASSPWGGRTSTDTQYF. The CDR3, as DNA: TGTGCCAGCAGTCCGTGGGGCGGGAGGACTAGCACAGATACGCAGTATTTT.

The chain joins TRBV6-5 to TRBJ1-5; D remains unclear. The CDR3 covers 15 residues. Between the trimmed V and J ends, which lost 6 bases and 1 base, there was a span of 13 bases. Germline V gives CDR1 MNHEY, CDR2 SVGAGI. The CDR3 nucleotides read TGTGCCAGCAGCCGCTCTTTACGGAGCAATCAGCCCCAGCATTTT. This sequence encodes CASSRSLRSNQPQHF.

The chain links TRBV5-5 to TRBJ2-2, with 7 nucleotides matching TRBD2. Germline V gene data show CDR1 as SGHKS and CDR2 as YYEKEE (reference sequence). This CDR3 has 18 amino acids. With 3 bases clipped from V and 4 bases from J, the junction kept 15 bases outside the gene matches. CDR3 in DNA: TGTGCCAGCAGCTGGGGCGGGGTAGCGGGCTCCCTCACCGGGGAGCTGTTTTTT. This translates into CASSWGGVAGSLTGELFF.

The rearrangement uses TRBV2 and TRBJ1-1, with 8 bases identical to TRBD1. The CDR3 contains 14 residues. V shed 5 bases, J shed 5 bases, and the junction held 7 bases outside the gene matches. Germline V lookup: CDR1 SNHLY, CDR2 FYNNEI. DNA for the CDR3: TGTGCCAGCAGTTCGCGGGACAGGTGGACTGAAGCTTTCTTT. Encoded protein: CASSSRDRWTEAFF. Full variable domain (remainder filled in from reference TRBV2 and TRBJ1-1): EPEVTQTPSHQVTQMGQEVILRCVPISNHLYFYWYRQILGQKVEFLVSFYNNEISEKSEIFDDQFSVERPDGSNFTLKIRSTKLEDSAMYFCASSSRDRWTEAFFGQGTRLTVV.

The rearrangement joins TRBV24-1 to TRBJ2-7; D is possibly TRBD1 (6 bases). CDR3 length equals 15 residues. The germline CDR1 and CDR2 sequences are KGHDR and SFDVKD. V was pared by 3 bases and J by 0 bases, with 11 bases between. CDR3 nucleotide sequence: TGTGCCACCAGTGATGCCAGGGGTACCTCCTACGAGCAGTACTTC. It specifies CATSDARGTSYEQYF.

The V and J genes are TRBV5-1 and TRBJ2-2, with TRBD2 matching 11 bases. J was trimmed by 6 bases and V by 0 bases; bases with no gene match: 1. Germline V gene sequence: CDR1 SGHRS, CDR2 YFSETQ. This CDR3 spans 15 amino acids. The CDR3 is CASSLVSGRAGELFF. The CDR3 DNA reads as TGCGCCAGCAGCTTGGTTAGCGGGAGGGCCGGGGAGCTGTTTTTT.

The CDR3 DNA is TGCGCCAGCAGCCAAGCCGGGACAGGGGCCCGGGAGACCCAGTACTTC. Amino acid sequence: CASSQAGTGARETQYF. The chain carries TRBV4-1 and TRBJ2-5; TRBD1 matches at 10 bases. Trimming took 1 base from V and 5 from J; bases not matched to a gene: 7. This CDR3 is 16 amino acids long. Germline CDR1 is MGHRA and CDR2 is YSYEKL.

Here the CDR3 reads CASSSSSEQFF. Here the CDR3 DNA reads TGTGCCAGCAGCTCGTCGAGTGAGCAGTTCTTC. The rearrangement links TRBV6-5 to TRBJ2-1; the D is unclear. This CDR3 has 11 residues. Germline assignment: CDR1 MNHEY and CDR2 SVGAGI. V shed 6 bases and J shed 9 bases, with 9 bases lying between them.

The chain joins TRBV7-8 to TRBJ2-1, with TRBD2 identical over 16 bases. Germline V CDR1 and CDR2: SGHVS, FQNEAQ. CDR3 size: 16 residues. V lost 5 bases to trimming and J lost 9 bases; unmatched junction nucleotides: 7. CDR3 in DNA: TGTGCCAGCAGCCCGGGACTAGCGGGAGGGCAGGGTGAGCAGTTCTTC. It encodes CASSPGLAGGQGEQFF.

In regard to this clone: In the same sample, other DNA sequences code for this CDR3. The genes are TRBV28 and TRBJ2-7, with 10 bases fitting TRBD1. CDR1 and CDR2 from the germline V gene are MDHEN and SYDVKM. With V trimmed by 8 bases and J by 3 bases, 1 base remained unmatched. CDR3 size: 12 residues. Here the CDR3 reads CASRDRGYEQYF. CDR3 nucleotide sequence: TGTGCCAGCCGGGACAGGGGCTACGAGCAGTACTTC.

The chain uses TRBV6-5 and TRBJ2-7, with D possibly matching TRBD2 (5 bases). This CDR3 comprises 15 residues. Germline lookup yields CDR1 MNHEY and CDR2 SVGAGI. The V end lost 6 bases, the J end lost 2 bases, and 17 bases lay between the germline ends. The CDR3, as DNA: TGTGCCAGCAGCGCCACGGAGGAAACTACCTACGAGCAGTACTTC. Protein product: CASSATEETTYEQYF.

The chain is built from TRBV14 and TRBJ2-7; TRBD1 is a possible D gene (6 bases). Between the trimmed V and J ends, which lost 5 bases and 4 bases, there was a span of 12 bases. The germline CDR1 and CDR2 sequences are SGHDN and FVKESK. The CDR3 totals 13 residues. The CDR3 is CASSKQGLYEQYF. The DNA of the CDR3 is TGTGCCAGCAGCAAACAGGGATTGTACGAGCAGTACTTC. Supplemented by reference TRBV14 and TRBJ2-7, the full variable domain reads EAGVTQFPSHSVIEKGQTVTLRCDPISGHDNLYWYRRVMGKEIKFLLHFVKESKQDESGMPNNRFLAERTGGTYSTLKVQPAELEDSGVYFCASSKQGLYEQYFGPGTRLTVT.

The rearrangement uses TRBV5-4 and TRBJ1-1; no firm D call. Germline V lookup: CDR1 SGHNT, CDR2 YYREEE (reference sequence). The ends were cut back, 2 bases at V and 2 bases at J, with 4 bases in the middle. CDR3 length: 12 amino acids. This CDR3 is CASSLLNTEAFF. CDR3 in DNA: TGTGCCAGCAGCTTATTAAACACTGAAGCTTTCTTT.

This chain uses TRBV5-4 with TRBJ1-2, with D perhaps TRBD1 (6 bases). The CDR3 extends over 15 amino acids. CDR1 SGHNT and CDR2 YYREEE come from the germline V gene (reference sequence). The V gene lost 3 bases and the J gene lost 7 bases, with 19 bases spanning the gap. In DNA, the CDR3 is TGTGCCAGCAGCTCGACCACCCAGGGGCTTACTGGCTACACCTTC. This encodes CASSSTTQGLTGYTF.

The V gene is TRBV4-2, the J gene TRBJ2-5; D is perhaps TRBD2 (6 bases). From germline, CDR1 is LGHNA and CDR2 YNFKEQ. The length of the CDR3 is 15 residues. Trimming took 1 base from V and 5 from J, leaving 14 bases between them. The CDR3 bases are TGTGCCAGCAGCCAAGTTTTGGGGACTCGGGAGACCCAGTACTTC. As protein: CASSQVLGTRETQYF.

V usage is TRBV19 and J usage is TRBJ2-5; D is uncertain. This CDR3 spans 9 amino acids. Between the trimmed V and J ends, which lost 11 bases and 3 bases, there was a span of 4 bases. Per the germline V gene, CDR1 is LNHDA and CDR2 is SQIVND (reference sequence). The CDR3, as DNA: TGTGCCCCAAAAGAGACCCAGTACTTC. This gives the protein CAPKETQYF.